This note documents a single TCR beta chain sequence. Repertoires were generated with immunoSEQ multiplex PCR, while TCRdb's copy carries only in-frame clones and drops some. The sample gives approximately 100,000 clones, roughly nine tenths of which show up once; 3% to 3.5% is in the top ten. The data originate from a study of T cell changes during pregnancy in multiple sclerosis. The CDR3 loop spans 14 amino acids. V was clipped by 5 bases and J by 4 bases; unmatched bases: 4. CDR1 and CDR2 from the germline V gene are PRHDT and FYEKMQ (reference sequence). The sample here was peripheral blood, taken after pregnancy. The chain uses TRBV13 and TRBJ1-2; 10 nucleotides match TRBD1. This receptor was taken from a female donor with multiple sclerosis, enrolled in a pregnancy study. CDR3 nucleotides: TGTGCCAGCAGCCCCGGGACAGGGGCCTATGGCTACACCTTC. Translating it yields CASSPGTGAYGYTF.